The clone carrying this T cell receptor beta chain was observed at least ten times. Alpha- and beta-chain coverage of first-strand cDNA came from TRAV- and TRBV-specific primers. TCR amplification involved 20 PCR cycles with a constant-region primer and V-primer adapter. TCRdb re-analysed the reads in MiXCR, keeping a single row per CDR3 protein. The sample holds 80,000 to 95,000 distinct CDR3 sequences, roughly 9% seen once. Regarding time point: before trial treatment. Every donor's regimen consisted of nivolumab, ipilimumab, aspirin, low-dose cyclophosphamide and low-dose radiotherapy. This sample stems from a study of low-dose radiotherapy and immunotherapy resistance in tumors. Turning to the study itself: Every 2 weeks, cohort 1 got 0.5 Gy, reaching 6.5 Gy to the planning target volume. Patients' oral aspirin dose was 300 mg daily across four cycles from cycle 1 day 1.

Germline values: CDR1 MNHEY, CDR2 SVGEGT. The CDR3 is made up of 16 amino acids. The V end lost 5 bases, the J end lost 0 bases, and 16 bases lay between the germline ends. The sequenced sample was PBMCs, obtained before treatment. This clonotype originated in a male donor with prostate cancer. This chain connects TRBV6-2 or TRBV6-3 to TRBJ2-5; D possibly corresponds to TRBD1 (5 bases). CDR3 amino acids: CASSPYQTVNQETQYF. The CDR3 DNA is TGTGCCAGCAGTCCGTACCAGACAGTGAACCAAGAGACCCAGTACTTC.